The clone carrying this TCR beta chain has more than one count but fewer than ten. This specimen comes from a study of T cells in Graves' hyperthyroidism and ophthalmopathy. Amplification yielded TCR beta CDR3 regions, with RNA transcripts as the source. The HTBI set primed first-round TCR CDR3 RT-PCR. TCRdb analysed the multiplex PCR reads with MiXCR anew, one entry per CDR3 protein. The repertoire has 550,000 to 600,000 distinct CDR3 sequences, 16% of them found once; the top ten carry around 19%. Trimming stripped 1 base from V and 7 bases from J, with 11 bases between. Germline lookup yields CDR1 SGHTA and CDR2 FQGNSA. The CDR3 extends over 14 amino acids.

The chain combines TRBV7-2 with TRBJ2-4; no reliable D call. Source material: blood. This TCR derives from a woman younger than 30 with Graves' hyperthyroidism. The CDR3 bases are TGTGCCAGCAGCTTAGTAAGGGATGCCAACATTCAGTACTTC. Encoded protein: CASSLVRDANIQYF.